Listed here are 13 T cell receptor beta chains from one sample, sequenced in a study of yellow fever vaccine responses in identical twins. MiXCR, applied by TCRdb to the RT-PCR reads, yields one record per CDR3 protein. The sample shows about 1,700 distinct CDR3 sequences, about 90% of them seen only once. This material consisted of T cells from blood (PBMCs), unsorted or a sorted subset (not recorded which), taken before or after yellow fever vaccination (not recorded which). The origin of the receptors is a woman aged 18-35 years who received the yellow fever vaccine.

The chain uses TRBV10-3 and TRBJ1-2, with D tentatively TRBD1 (5 bases). The CDR3 runs to 15 residues. Germline CDR1 and CDR2: ENHRY and SYGVKD. V was clipped by 3 bases and J by 4 bases, with 15 bases between them. The CDR3 nucleotides read TGTGCCATCAGTGACTTGGACACCGGGGCCTATGGCTACACCTTC. Protein sequence: CAISDLDTGAYGYTF.

V and J are TRBV2 and TRBJ2-7; unclear D gene. V gave up 4 bases and J gave up 6 bases, with 16 bases separating them. The germline V gene has CDR1 SNHLY and CDR2 FYNNEI. This CDR3 is 14 amino acids long. The CDR3 here is CASSVLELASEQYF. CDR3 nucleotides: TGTGCCAGCAGTGTCCTAGAACTGGCTAGCGAGCAGTACTTC.

This rearrangement joins TRBV6-2 or TRBV6-3 to TRBJ2-7; TRBD2 matches at 7 bases. The CDR3 is 14 amino acids. Germline V CDR1 and CDR2: MNHEY, SVGEGT. V shed 4 bases, J shed 0 bases, and the junction held 3 bases outside the gene matches. The CDR3 coding sequence is TGTGCCAGCAGTTCCGGGACTAACTCCTACGAGCAGTACTTC. As protein: CASSSGTNSYEQYF.

V is TRBV15 and J is TRBJ2-7; D might be TRBD1 (5 bases). The V gene's germline CDR1 is LNHNV and CDR2 YYDKDF (reference sequence). CDR3 length equals 17 residues. V was pared by 0 bases and J by 7 bases, with 22 bases between. The CDR3 spells CATSRDQTRALRGEQYF. CDR3 coding DNA: TGTGCCACCAGCAGAGATCAGACCAGGGCCCTAAGGGGTGAGCAGTACTTC.

This rearrangement joins TRBV20-1 to TRBJ2-3; D perhaps matches TRBD1 (6 bases). Germline loops: CDR1 DFQATT, CDR2 SNEGSKA (reference sequence). CDR3 length: 14 amino acids. Trimming removed 2 bases from V and 5 bases from J, with 14 bases in between. The CDR3 spells CSARRITGLDTQYF. The CDR3 DNA is TGCAGTGCTAGAAGAATTACAGGGTTAGATACGCAGTATTTT.

The chain couples TRBV29-1 to TRBJ2-1, with D unresolved. Trimming pared 3 bases from V and 16 bases from J, leaving 7 bases between. The germline V gene encodes CDR1 SQVTM and CDR2 ANQGSEA. The CDR3 consists of 8 residues. In nucleotides, the CDR3 is TGCAGCGTTGAGGGCGGATTCTTC. Its protein product is CSVEGGFF.

The V call is TRBV27, the J call TRBJ2-3; no firm D call. CDR1 MNHEY and CDR2 SMNVEV come from the germline V gene (reference sequence). Trimming left V 2 bases short and J 3 bases short, with 6 bases between. This CDR3 spans 13 amino acids. The CDR3 loop reads CASSLGVTDTQYF. The CDR3 bases are TGTGCCAGCAGTTTAGGGGTTACAGATACGCAGTATTTT.

The CDR3 DNA sequence: TGTGCCAGCAGCAGGGACCACGAGCAGTACTTC. This encodes CASSRDHEQYF. V gene TRBV11-2 combines with J gene TRBJ2-7; D possibly matches TRBD1 or TRBD2 (5 bases each). Trimming cost V 5 bases and J 5 bases, with 7 bases left between them. Germline V lookup: CDR1 SGHAT, CDR2 FQNNGV. The CDR3 is made up of 11 amino acids. Variable domain in full (rest from reference TRBV11-2 and TRBJ2-7): EAGVAQSPRYKIIEKRQSVAFWCNPISGHATLYWYQQILGQGPKLLIQFQNNGVVDDSQLPKDRFSAERLKGVDSTLKIQPAKLEDSAVYLCASSRDHEQYFGPGTRLTVT.

This sequence joins TRBV12-3 or TRBV12-4 and TRBJ2-2; TRBD1 matches 7 bases. This CDR3 contains 15 residues. The trim removed 6 bases at V and 1 base at J, leaving 5 bases unmatched. CDR3 residues: CASSLTGLNTGELFF. CDR3 DNA: TGTGCCAGCAGCCTGACAGGGTTGAACACCGGGGAGCTGTTTTTT.

This rearrangement joins TRBV29-1 to TRBJ2-7; D ambiguous. Trimming removed 7 bases from V and 3 bases from J, with 10 bases in between. Germline V CDR1 and CDR2: SQVTM, ANQGSEA. The length of the CDR3 is 11 residues. The CDR3 here is CSAFRGYEQYF. Written as DNA, the CDR3 is TGCAGCGCCTTTCGCGGCTACGAGCAGTACTTC.

The CDR3 region has the DNA TGTGCCAGCAGTTTCCGGGACAGGGGCTCCTACGAGCAGTACTTC. Its protein product is CASSFRDRGSYEQYF. The chain employs TRBV11-3 and TRBJ2-7, with TRBD1 matching over 10 bases. In germline, CDR1 is SGHNT, CDR2 YENEEA. Trimming cost V 6 bases and J 0 bases; bases outside gene matches: 5. The CDR3 is 15 amino acids. Drawing the rest from reference TRBV11-3 and TRBJ2-7, the complete variable domain is EAGVVQSPRYKIIEKKQPVAFWCNPISGHNTLYWYLQNLGQGPELLIRYENEEAVDDSQLPKDRFSAERLKGVDSTLKIQPAELGDSAVYLCASSFRDRGSYEQYFGPGTRLTVT.

This clonotype was seen a single time. The gene calls are TRBV6-5 and TRBJ1-1; D is unclear. This CDR3 is built from 16 residues. Trimming took off 2 bases at V and 0 bases at J, with 13 bases between the two ends. Germline CDR1 is MNHEY and CDR2 is SVGAGI. This CDR3 reads CASSYEPGRLNTEAFF. The CDR3 DNA is TGTGCCAGCAGTTACGAGCCAGGTAGACTGAACACTGAAGCTTTCTTT.

This chain connects TRBV12-3 or TRBV12-4 to TRBJ1-2; maybe TRBD1 (6 bases). The ends were cut back, 5 bases at V and 4 bases at J, with 8 bases in the middle. The CDR3 is 12 residues long. The CDR3 loop reads CASSRTVYGYTF. CDR3 DNA: TGTGCCAGCAGTAGGACAGTCTATGGCTACACCTTC.